The entry below describes one T cell receptor beta chain. Antigen unknown. Looked up from germline, CDR1 is LNHDA and CDR2 is SQIVND (reference sequence). The CDR3 totals 13 residues. With 5 bases removed from V and 2 bases from J, the gap between germline ends came to 10 bases. The data belong to a study of long-term antiretroviral therapy in people with HIV. Broader study findings: Spans of CDR3 length were tighter for HIV repertoires than for controls.

The assay used was immunoSEQ (version v3.0), run at survey level. Data came from immunoSEQ multiplex PCR; TCRdb stores just in-frame clones and leaves some out. Of more than 35,000 clones detected, roughly 80% appear once; the ten largest clones hold roughly 5%. Cryopreserved PBMC, at roughly 0.85-11 million per sample, were present before DNA extraction. V gene TRBV19 combines with J gene TRBJ2-7; D is possibly TRBD1 (5 bases). The source material was unsorted PBMCs, sampled 1.5 years after starting antiretroviral therapy. This TCR was recovered from a man aged 18 to 30 with HIV. The CDR3 DNA is TGTGCCAGTAGTCCGGACAAGACCTACGAGCAGTACTTC. Translation: CASSPDKTYEQYF.